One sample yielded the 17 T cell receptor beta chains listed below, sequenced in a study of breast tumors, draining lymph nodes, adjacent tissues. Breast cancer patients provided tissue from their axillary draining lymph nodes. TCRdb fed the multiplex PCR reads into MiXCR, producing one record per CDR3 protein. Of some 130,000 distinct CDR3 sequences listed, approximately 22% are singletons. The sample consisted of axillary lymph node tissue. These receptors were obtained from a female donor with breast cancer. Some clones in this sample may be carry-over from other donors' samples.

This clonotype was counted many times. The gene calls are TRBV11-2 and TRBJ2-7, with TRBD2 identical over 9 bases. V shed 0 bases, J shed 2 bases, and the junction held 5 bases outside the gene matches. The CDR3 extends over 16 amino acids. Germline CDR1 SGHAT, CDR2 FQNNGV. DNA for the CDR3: TGTGCCAGCAGCTTAGATTTGTTAGCGGGGGCCTACGAGCAGTACTTC. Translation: CASSLDLLAGAYEQYF.

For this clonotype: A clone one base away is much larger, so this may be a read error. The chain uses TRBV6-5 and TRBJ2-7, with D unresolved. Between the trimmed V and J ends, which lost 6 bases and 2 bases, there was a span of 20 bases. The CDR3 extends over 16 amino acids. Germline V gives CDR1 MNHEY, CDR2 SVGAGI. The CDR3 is CASSRTLPQTTYEQYF. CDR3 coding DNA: TGTGCCAGCAGCCGGACCCTACCACAGACCACCTACGAGCAGTACTTC.

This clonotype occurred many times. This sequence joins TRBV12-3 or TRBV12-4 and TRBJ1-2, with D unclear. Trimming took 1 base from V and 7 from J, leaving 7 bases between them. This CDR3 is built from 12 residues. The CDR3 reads CASSLEGIGYTF. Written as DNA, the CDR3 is TGTGCCAGCAGTTTAGAAGGGATTGGCTACACCTTC.

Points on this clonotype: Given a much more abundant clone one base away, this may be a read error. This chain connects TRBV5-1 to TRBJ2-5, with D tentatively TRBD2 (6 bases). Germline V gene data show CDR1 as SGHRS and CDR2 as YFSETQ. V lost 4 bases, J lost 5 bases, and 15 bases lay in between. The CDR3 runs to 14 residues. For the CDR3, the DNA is TGCGCCAGCAGCCACGACGGGGGAGGCGAGACCCAGTACTTC. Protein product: CASSHDGGGETQYF.

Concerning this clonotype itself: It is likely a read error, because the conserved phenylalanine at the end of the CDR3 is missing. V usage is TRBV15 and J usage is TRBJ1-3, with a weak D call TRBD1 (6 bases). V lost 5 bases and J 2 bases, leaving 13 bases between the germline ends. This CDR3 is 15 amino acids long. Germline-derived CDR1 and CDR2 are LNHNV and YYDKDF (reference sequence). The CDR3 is CATSGETGTGNTIYS. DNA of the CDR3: TGTGCCACCAGCGGGGAAACAGGGACTGGAAACACCATATATTCT.

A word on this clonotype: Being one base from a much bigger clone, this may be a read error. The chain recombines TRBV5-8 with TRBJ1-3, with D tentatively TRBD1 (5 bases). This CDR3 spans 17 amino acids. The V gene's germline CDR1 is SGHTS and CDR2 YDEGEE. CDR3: CASSFQWGGSSGNTMYF. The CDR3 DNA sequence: TGTGCCAGCAGCTTTCAATGGGGCGGATCCTCTGGAAACACCATGTATTTT.

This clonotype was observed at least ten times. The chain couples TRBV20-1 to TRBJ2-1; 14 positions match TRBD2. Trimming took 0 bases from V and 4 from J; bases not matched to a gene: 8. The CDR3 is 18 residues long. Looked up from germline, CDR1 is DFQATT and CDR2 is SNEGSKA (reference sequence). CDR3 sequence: CSAREGLAGGLRYNEQFF. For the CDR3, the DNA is TGCAGTGCTAGAGAAGGACTAGCGGGAGGTCTAAGATACAATGAGCAGTTCTTC.

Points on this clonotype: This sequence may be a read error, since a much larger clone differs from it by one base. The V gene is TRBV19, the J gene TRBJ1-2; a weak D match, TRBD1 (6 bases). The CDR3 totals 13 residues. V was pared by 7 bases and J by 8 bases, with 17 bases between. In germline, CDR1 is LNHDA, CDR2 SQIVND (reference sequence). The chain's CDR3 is CASTPAGAGGYTF. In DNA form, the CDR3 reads TGTGCCAGTACACCAGCAGGGGCTGGAGGCTACACCTTC.

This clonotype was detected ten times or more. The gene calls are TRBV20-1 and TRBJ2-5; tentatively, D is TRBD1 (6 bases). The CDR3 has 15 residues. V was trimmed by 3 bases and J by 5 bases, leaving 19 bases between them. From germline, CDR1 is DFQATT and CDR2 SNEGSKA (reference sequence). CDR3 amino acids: CSASARGSLRETQYF. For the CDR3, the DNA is TGCAGTGCTAGTGCCAGGGGCTCACTTCGGGAGACCCAGTACTTC.

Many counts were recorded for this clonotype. The DNA for the CDR3 is TGCGCCAGCAGCTTGCAGGACTTCCCAGATACGCAGTATTTT. Translating gives CASSLQDFPDTQYF. The chain joins TRBV5-1 to TRBJ2-3; D is perhaps TRBD2 (5 bases). Germline assignment: CDR1 SGHRS and CDR2 YFSETQ. The V gene lost 1 base and the J gene lost 4 bases, with 10 bases spanning the gap. This CDR3 comprises 14 residues.

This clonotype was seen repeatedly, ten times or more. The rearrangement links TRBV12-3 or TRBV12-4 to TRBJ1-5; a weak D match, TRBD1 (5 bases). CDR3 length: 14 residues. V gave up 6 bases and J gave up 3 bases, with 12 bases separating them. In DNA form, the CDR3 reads TGTGCCAGCAGCCCTGGGGGGTACAATCAGCCCCAGCATTTT. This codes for CASSPGGYNQPQHF.

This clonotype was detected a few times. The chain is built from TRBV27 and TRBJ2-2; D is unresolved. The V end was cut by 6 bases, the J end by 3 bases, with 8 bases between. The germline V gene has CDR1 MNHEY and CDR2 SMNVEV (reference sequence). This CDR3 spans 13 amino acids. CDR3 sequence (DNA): TGTGCCAGCAGGATGATGGACACCGGGGAGCTGTTTTTT. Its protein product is CASRMMDTGELFF.

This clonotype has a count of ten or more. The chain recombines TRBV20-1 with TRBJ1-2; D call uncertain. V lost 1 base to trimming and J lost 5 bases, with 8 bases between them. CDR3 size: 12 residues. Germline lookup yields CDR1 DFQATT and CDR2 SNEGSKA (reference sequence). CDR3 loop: CSARVDGYGYTF. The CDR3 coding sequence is TGCAGTGCTAGAGTGGACGGATATGGCTACACCTTC.

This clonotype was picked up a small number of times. Written as DNA, the CDR3 is TGTGCCTGGAGTTCTCCCCCCTGGAGGGCTGGGGCCAACGTCCTGACTTTC. Its translation: CAWSSPPWRAGANVLTF. This sequence joins TRBV30 and TRBJ2-6; possible D gene TRBD2, 6 bases. Germline CDR1 and CDR2: GTSNPN and SVGIG (reference sequence). V lost 2 bases to trimming and J lost 2 bases, with 16 bases between them. The CDR3 sequence is 17 residues long.

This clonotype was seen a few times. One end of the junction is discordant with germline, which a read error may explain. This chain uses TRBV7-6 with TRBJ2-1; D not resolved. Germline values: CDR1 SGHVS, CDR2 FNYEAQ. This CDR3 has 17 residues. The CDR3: CASSPIGQLSSHNEQFF. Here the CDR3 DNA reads TGTGCCAGCAGCCCGATAGGTCAGCTAAGCTCCCACAATGAGCAGTTCTTC.

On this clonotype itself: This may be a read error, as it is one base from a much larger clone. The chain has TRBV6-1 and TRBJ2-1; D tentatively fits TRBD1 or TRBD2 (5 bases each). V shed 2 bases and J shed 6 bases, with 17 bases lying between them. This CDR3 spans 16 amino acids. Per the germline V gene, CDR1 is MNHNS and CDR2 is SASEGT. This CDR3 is CASSEYGTPPCNEQFF. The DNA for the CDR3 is TGTGCCAGCAGTGAATACGGGACCCCACCGTGCAATGAGCAGTTCTTC.

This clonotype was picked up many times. The chain's CDR3 is CSVGRGIPSYEQYF. Here the CDR3 DNA reads TGCAGCGTTGGCCGGGGCATTCCCTCCTACGAGCAGTACTTC. The V call is TRBV29-1, the J call TRBJ2-7; D tentatively reads TRBD1 or TRBD2 (5 bases each). V lost 4 bases and J 0 bases, leaving 13 bases between the germline ends. CDR3 length equals 14 residues. Germline V gives CDR1 SQVTM, CDR2 ANQGSEA.